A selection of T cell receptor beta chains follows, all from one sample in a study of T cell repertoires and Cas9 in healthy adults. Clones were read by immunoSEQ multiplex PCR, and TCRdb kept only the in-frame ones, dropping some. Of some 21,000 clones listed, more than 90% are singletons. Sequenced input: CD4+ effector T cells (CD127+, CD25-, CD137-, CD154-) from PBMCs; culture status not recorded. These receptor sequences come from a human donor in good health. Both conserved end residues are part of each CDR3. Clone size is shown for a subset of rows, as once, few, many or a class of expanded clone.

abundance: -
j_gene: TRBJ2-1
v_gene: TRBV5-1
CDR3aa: CASSLRQPGGPMHEQFF

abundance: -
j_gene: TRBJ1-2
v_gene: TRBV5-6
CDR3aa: CASSLPGGMFYGYTF

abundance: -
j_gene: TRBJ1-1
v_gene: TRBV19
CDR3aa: CASPGLPNTEAFF

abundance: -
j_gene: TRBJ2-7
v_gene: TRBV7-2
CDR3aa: CASSFPVGQTYEQYF

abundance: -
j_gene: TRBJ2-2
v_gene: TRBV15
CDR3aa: CATSRDGIGELFF

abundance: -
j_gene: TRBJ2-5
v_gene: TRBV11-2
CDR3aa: CASSFFRWKAGEETQYF

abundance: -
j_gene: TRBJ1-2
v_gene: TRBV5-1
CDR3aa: CASSLAQGDGYTF

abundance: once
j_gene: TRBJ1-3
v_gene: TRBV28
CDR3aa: CASRMTWSSGNTIYF

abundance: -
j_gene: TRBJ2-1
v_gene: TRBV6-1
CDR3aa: CASRGSGSNYNERFF

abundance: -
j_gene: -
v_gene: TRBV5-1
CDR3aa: CASSLDSGGFNSYEQYF

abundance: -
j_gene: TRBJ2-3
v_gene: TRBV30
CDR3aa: CAWRGGGSRLDTQYF

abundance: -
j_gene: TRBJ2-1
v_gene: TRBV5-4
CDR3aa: CASSLWTGNNEQFF

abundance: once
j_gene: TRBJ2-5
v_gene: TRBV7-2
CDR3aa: CASSFQGGRETQYF

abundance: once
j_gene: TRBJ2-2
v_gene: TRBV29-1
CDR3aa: CSVGQGAIGTGELFF

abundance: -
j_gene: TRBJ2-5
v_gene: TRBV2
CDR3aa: CASSPLGRSEQTQYF

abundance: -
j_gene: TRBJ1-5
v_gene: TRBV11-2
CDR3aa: CASSNTGTENQPQHF

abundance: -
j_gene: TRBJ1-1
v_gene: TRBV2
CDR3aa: CASSPTSDSQAFF

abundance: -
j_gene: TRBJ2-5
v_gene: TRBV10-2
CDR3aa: CASRPPGLAGQETQYF

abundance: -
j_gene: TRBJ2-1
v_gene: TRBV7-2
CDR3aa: CASNHRGLDFDEQFF

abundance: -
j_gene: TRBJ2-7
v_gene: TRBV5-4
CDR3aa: CASSFDGGVYEQYF

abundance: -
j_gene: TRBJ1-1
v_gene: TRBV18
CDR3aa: CASSPTQGNTEAFF

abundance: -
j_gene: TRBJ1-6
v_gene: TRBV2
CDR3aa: CASSDTRGVGSPLHF

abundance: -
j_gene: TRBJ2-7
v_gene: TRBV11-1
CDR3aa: CASSLRDREDEQYF

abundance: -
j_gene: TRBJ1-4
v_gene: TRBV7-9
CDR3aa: CASSLGGRGAVTFF

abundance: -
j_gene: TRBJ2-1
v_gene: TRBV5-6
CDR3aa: CASSLVFGEGDEQFF

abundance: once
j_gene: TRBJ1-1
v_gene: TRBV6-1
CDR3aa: CASDRNRNTEAFF

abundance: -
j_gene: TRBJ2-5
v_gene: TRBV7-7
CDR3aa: CASSSAGTPQETQYF

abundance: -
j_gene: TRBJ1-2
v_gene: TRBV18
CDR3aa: CASSPSGAALNYGYTF

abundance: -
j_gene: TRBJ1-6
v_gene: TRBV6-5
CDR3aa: CASSGTGGDNSPLHF

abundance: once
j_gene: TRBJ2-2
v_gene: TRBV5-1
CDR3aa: CASTLPLGGTGELFF

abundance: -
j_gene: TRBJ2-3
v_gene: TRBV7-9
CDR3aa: CASSITLGVDTQYF

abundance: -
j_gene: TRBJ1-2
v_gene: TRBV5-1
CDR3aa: CASSLGIDRGLDGYTF

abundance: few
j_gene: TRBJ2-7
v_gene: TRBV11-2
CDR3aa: CASSPWGGKQYF

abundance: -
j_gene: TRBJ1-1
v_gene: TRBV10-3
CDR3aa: CAISESRGQKNTEAFF